This TCR beta chain was profiled in a study of cytomegalovirus exposure and HLA in healthy donors. Study results and caveats: Using the classifier, cytomegalovirus status was reportedly diagnosed with high specificity and sensitivity.

As to this clone: Its antigen is not known.

After removal of 4 bases from V and 4 bases from J, the junction contained 4 bases not matched to a gene. The CDR3 is 13 amino acids. Germline values: CDR1 MDHEN, CDR2 SYDVKM. In the PCR, 60 Vbeta and 13 Jbeta primers were used. Sequenced by immunoSEQ multiplex PCR; TCRdb stores in-frame clones only, minus some. Seen here are 100,000 or so clones, more than 60% observed once, and the top ten hold about 2.5%. The specimen sequenced was PBMCs. The sequence was collected from a man over 45 in good health and CMV-seronegative. The V call is TRBV28, the J call TRBJ2-7; 7 nucleotides match TRBD1. The CDR3 spells CASSSVQGYEQYF. CDR3 nucleotides: TGTGCCAGCAGTTCGGTACAGGGGTACGAGCAGTACTTC.